This entry lists 19 T cell receptor beta chains sequenced from one sample in a study of CD8+ T cells in alopecia areata. Investigators isolated RNA and reverse transcribed it into cDNA to act as the sequencing template. The data were produced by immunoSEQ multiplex PCR, yet TCRdb's version contains in-frame clones alone and is incomplete. The sample holds 15,000 to 20,000 clones, about 60% seen once. Treatment given: oral pan-JAK inhibitor, 5-10 mg twice daily. Samples from alopecia areata patients were lesional scalp punch biopsies and peripheral blood. The input for sequencing was skin, taken at week 4, from a patient treated with tofacitinib. These receptors were collected from a human donor with alopecia areata.

The chain uses TRBV4-2 and TRBJ2-3; D remains unclear. Germline V gene data show CDR1 as LGHNA and CDR2 as YNFKEQ. Trimming took off 3 bases at V and 6 bases at J, with 10 bases between the two ends. This CDR3 has 13 amino acids. CDR3 sequence: CASSHDSPDTQYF. The CDR3 DNA reads TGTGCCAGCAGCCACGACTCTCCGGATACGCAGTATTTT.

The chain joins TRBV7-9 to TRBJ1-2; D call uncertain. V shed 1 base and J shed 2 bases, with 5 bases lying between them. CDR3 length: 13 amino acids. CDR1 is SEHNR and CDR2 is FQNEAQ in the germline V gene (reference sequence). CDR3 in DNA: TGTGCCAGCAGCTTAGGGCGGAACTATGGCTACACCTTC. The encoded protein is CASSLGRNYGYTF.

The chain uses TRBV5-1 and TRBJ2-3, with a weak D call TRBD1 (6 bases). V shed 1 base and J shed 2 bases, with 8 bases lying between them. Germline V gene lookup returns CDR1 SGHRS and CDR2 YFSETQ. The CDR3 length is 14 residues. In nucleotides, the CDR3 is TGCGCCAGCAGCTTGACAGGGTCCACAGATACGCAGTATTTT. It encodes CASSLTGSTDTQYF.

Sample share makes this clone medium-sized (0.01 to 0.1%). The chain joins TRBV6-5 to TRBJ2-7; D possibly corresponds to TRBD2 (6 bases). Trimming pared 1 base from V and 5 bases from J, leaving 12 bases between. Germline lookup yields CDR1 MNHEY and CDR2 SVGAGI. The CDR3 extends over 14 amino acids. The CDR3 bases are TGTGCCAGCAGTTACTTGGGGGACTGGGACGAGCAGTACTTC. Translating gives CASSYLGDWDEQYF.

The gene calls are TRBV5-1 and TRBJ1-4, with D possibly being TRBD1 (6 bases). The CDR3 spans 15 residues. Germline loops: CDR1 SGHRS, CDR2 YFSETQ. V lost 1 base to trimming and J lost 5 bases, with 12 bases between them. In nucleotides, the CDR3 is TGCGCCAGCAGCTTGTCCGGGACATCGAATGAAAAACTGTTTTTT. This codes for CASSLSGTSNEKLFF.

Comments on this clone: One junction end disagrees with the germline gene, perhaps due to a read error. The gene calls are TRBV11-2 and TRBJ2-1, with 13 bases identical to TRBD2. The CDR3 contains 14 residues. Germline CDR1 is SGHAT and CDR2 is FQNNGV. The CDR3 coding sequence is TGTGCCAACAGCTCGGGACTAGCGGGGAGTGAGCAGTTCTTC. It yields the protein CANSSGLAGSEQFF.

This clone appeared a few times. In DNA, the CDR3 is TGTGCCAGCAGCTCTGCGCGGGGGTCGCGGGGCACAGATACGCAGTATTTT. Translating it yields CASSSARGSRGTDTQYF. The genes are TRBV5-4 and TRBJ2-3; 7 nucleotides line up with TRBD2. This CDR3 comprises 17 residues. With 3 bases clipped from V and 1 base from J, the junction kept 11 bases outside the gene matches. Germline-derived CDR1 and CDR2 are SGHNT and YYREEE (reference sequence).

V usage is TRBV6-1 and J usage is TRBJ1-2; D uncertain. Per germline, CDR1 MNHNS and CDR2 SASEGT. This CDR3 is 13 amino acids long. V lost 3 bases, J lost 7 bases, and 12 bases lay in between. In nucleotides, the CDR3 is TGTGCCAGCAGTGATCTCTCCCCGGGTGGCTACACCTTC. Its protein product is CASSDLSPGGYTF.

This rearrangement joins TRBV2 to TRBJ2-1, with 12 bases lining up with TRBD2. The CDR3 has 19 amino acids. The trim removed 10 bases at V and 0 bases at J, leaving 16 bases unmatched. Germline values: CDR1 SNHLY, CDR2 FYNNEI. For the CDR3, the DNA is TGTGCCACCAATATAGTCCCTAGCGGGGGGGCGAGCTCCTACAATGAGCAGTTCTTC. Translation: CATNIVPSGGASSYNEQFF.

The J gene is TRBJ1-1, the V gene TRBV10-3, with D maybe TRBD1 (6 bases). Germline V gives CDR1 ENHRY, CDR2 SYGVKD. This CDR3 contains 14 residues. The V and J ends lost 8 bases and 3 bases respectively, with 16 bases between them. This CDR3 is CAILENRDYTEAFF. Here the CDR3 DNA reads TGTGCCATCTTAGAAAACAGGGACTACACTGAAGCTTTCTTT.

In this sample, this clone turned up a few times. V gene TRBV7-6 combines with J gene TRBJ1-5; no definite D call. CDR1 SGHVS and CDR2 FNYEAQ come from the germline V gene. The CDR3 runs 16 residues. The germline V and J ends were trimmed by 4 bases and 5 bases, with 18 bases remaining between them. CDR3 amino acids: CASSSGTSASDQPQHF. The CDR3 bases are TGTGCCAGCAGCTCAGGAACATCCGCCTCCGATCAGCCCCAGCATTTT.

The V call is TRBV6-1, the J call TRBJ2-7, with 12 bases that match TRBD2. The J segment lost 5 bases and the V segment lost 7 bases, leaving 3 bases of the junction unmatched. This CDR3 contains 13 residues. CDR1 is MNHNS and CDR2 is SASEGT in the germline V gene. The CDR3 nucleotides are TGTGCCAGCAAGACTAGCGGGGGTCACGAGCAGTACTTC. It translates to CASKTSGGHEQYF.

The chain recombines TRBV6-6 with TRBJ2-3; D is unresolved. From germline, CDR1 is MNHNY and CDR2 SVGAGI (reference sequence). This CDR3 has 13 residues. V was clipped by 6 bases and J by 2 bases, with 9 bases between them. CDR3 nucleotides: TGTGCCAGCAGCTCTACATTCACAGATACGCAGTATTTT. Its translation: CASSSTFTDTQYF.

The chain couples TRBV11-2 to TRBJ2-7; 10 bases map to TRBD2. Germline lookup yields CDR1 SGHAT and CDR2 FQNNGV. V gave up 1 base and J gave up 4 bases; unmatched junction bases: 13. The CDR3 has 18 residues. The CDR3, as DNA: TGTGCCAGCAGCTTAGTTTGGTCTAGCGGGGGTACCGGGTACGAGCAGTACTTC. This translates into CASSLVWSSGGTGYEQYF.

The rearrangement uses TRBV21-1 and TRBJ2-1; TRBD1 reflects the table's D call only, with no check against the DNA. TRBV21-1 is flagged as a pseudogene. This CDR3 is 20 amino acids long. The CDR3 region has the DNA TGTGCCAGCAGCAAAAAAGGTCCCTTATCTCTGGGCCCTATATGCGATGAGCAGTTCTTC. Amino acids: CASSKKGPLSLGPICDEQFF.

The chain uses TRBV6-6 and TRBJ2-3; no reliable D call. This CDR3 is built from 13 residues. Trimming stripped 2 bases from V and 3 bases from J, with 6 bases between. The V gene's germline CDR1 is MNHNY and CDR2 SVGAGI (reference sequence). CDR3 loop: CASSYRRTDTQYF. CDR3 bases: TGTGCCAGCAGTTACAGGCGGACAGATACGCAGTATTTT.

The chain employs TRBV7-2 and TRBJ1-2; D may be TRBD1 (5 bases). Germline V gene sequence: CDR1 SGHTA, CDR2 FQGNSA. The CDR3 totals 16 residues. The V end was cut by 5 bases, the J end by 4 bases, with 20 bases between. The CDR3 loop reads CASSEGEGPRFYGYTF. CDR3 DNA sequence: TGTGCCAGCAGCGAGGGTGAGGGGCCCCGTTTCTATGGCTACACCTTC.

This clone occurred a few times. This chain uses TRBV30 with TRBJ1-2; a weak D match, TRBD1 (6 bases). V was shortened by 3 bases and J by 6 bases, with 11 bases between the two germline ends. This CDR3 is built from 12 residues. CDR1 and CDR2 from the germline V gene are GTSNPN and SVGIG (reference sequence). The CDR3 DNA sequence: TGTGCCTGGAGCCAGGGGTTTGATGGCTACACCTTC. This encodes CAWSQGFDGYTF.

This clone was counted a few times. The J gene is TRBJ2-5, the V gene TRBV7-2, with unresolved D. The CDR3 contains 13 residues. Germline CDR1 and CDR2: SGHTA and FQGNSA. The germline V and J ends were trimmed by 5 bases and 2 bases, with 9 bases remaining between them. The CDR3 region is CASSRALQETQYF. The CDR3 DNA reads TGTGCCAGCAGCAGGGCCTTACAAGAGACCCAGTACTTC.